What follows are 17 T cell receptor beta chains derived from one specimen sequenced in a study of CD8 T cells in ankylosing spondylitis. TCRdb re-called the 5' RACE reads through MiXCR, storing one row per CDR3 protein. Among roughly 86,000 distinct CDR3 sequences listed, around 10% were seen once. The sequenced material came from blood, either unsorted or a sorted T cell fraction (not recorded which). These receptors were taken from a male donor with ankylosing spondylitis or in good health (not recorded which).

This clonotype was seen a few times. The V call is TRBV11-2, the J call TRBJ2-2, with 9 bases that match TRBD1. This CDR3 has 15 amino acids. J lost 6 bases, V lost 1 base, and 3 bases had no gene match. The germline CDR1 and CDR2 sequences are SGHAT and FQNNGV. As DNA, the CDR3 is TGTGCCAGCAGCTTAGGGACAGGGGACCCCGGGGAGCTGTTTTTT. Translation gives CASSLGTGDPGELFF.

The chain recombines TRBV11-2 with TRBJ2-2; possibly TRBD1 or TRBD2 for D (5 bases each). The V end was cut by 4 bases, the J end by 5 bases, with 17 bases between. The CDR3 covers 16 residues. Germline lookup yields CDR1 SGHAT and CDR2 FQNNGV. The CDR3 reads CASSSSVGRETGELFF. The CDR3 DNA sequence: TGTGCCAGCAGCTCCTCCGTCGGCAGGGAGACCGGGGAGCTGTTTTTT.

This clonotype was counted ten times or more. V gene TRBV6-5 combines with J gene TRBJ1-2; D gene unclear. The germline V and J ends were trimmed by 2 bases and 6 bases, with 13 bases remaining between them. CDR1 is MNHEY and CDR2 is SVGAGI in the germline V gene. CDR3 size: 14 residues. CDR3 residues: CASSYGNGNDGYTF. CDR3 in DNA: TGTGCCAGCAGTTACGGTAATGGCAACGATGGCTACACCTTC.

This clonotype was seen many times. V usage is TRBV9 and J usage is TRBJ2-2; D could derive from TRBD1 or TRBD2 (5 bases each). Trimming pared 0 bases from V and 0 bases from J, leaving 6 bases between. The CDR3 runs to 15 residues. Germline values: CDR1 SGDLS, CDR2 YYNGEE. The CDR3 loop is CASSVGGANTGELFF. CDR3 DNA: TGTGCCAGCAGCGTAGGAGGGGCGAACACCGGGGAGCTGTTTTTT.

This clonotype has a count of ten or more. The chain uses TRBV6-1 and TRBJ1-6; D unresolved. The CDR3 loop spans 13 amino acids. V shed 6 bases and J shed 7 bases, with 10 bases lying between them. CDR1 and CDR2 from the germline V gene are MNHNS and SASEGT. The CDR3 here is CASRAAGNSPLHF. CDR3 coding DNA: TGTGCCAGCAGAGCCGCAGGAAATTCACCCCTCCACTTT.

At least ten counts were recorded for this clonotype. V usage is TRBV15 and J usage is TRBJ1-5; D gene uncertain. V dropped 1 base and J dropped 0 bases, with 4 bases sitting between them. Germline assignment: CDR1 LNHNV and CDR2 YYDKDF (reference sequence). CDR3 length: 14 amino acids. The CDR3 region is CATSRVLSNQPQHF. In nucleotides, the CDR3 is TGTGCCACCAGCAGAGTTCTTAGCAATCAGCCCCAGCATTTT.

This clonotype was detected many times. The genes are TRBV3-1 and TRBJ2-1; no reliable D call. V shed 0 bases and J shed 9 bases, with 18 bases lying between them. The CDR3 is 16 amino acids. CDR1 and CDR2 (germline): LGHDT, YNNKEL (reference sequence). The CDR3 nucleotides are TGTGCCAGCAGCCAAGACAGAGAACTAATTAGTATTGAGCAGTTCTTC. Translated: CASSQDRELISIEQFF.

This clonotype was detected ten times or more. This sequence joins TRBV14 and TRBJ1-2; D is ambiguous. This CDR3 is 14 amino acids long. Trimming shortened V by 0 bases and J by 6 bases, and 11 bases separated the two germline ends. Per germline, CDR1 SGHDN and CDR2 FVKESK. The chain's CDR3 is CASSQDLQGNGYTF. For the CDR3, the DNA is TGTGCCAGCAGCCAAGATTTGCAAGGGAATGGCTACACCTTC.

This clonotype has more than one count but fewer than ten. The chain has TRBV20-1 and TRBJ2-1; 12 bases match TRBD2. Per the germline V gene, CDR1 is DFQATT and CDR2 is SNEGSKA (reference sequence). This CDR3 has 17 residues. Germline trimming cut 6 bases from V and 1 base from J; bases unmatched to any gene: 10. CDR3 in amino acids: CSALGLAGGWSYNEQFF. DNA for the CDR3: TGCAGTGCCCTGGGGCTAGCGGGGGGGTGGTCCTACAATGAGCAGTTCTTC.

The CDR3 DNA follows: TGCGCCAGCAGCCAAGCAGGGGCGACTGAAGCTTTCTTT. As protein: CASSQAGATEAFF. The chain employs TRBV4-1 and TRBJ1-1; tentatively, D is TRBD1 (6 bases). From germline, CDR1 is MGHRA and CDR2 YSYEKL. The length of the CDR3 is 13 residues. Trimming took off 1 base at V and 5 bases at J, with 8 bases between the two ends.

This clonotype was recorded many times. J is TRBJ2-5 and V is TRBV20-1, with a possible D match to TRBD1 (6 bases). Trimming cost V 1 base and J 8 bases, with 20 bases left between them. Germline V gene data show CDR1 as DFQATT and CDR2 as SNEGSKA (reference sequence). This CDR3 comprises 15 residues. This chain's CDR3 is CSARGVWTEKRTQYF. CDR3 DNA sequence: TGCAGTGCTAGAGGGGTCTGGACAGAGAAGAGAACCCAGTACTTC.

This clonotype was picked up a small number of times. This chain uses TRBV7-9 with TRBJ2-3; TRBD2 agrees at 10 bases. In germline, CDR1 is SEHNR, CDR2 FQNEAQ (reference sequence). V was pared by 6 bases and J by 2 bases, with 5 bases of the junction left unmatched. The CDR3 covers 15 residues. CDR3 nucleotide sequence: TGTGCCAGCAGTCCTAGCGGGGGTTACACAGATACGCAGTATTTT. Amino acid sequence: CASSPSGGYTDTQYF.

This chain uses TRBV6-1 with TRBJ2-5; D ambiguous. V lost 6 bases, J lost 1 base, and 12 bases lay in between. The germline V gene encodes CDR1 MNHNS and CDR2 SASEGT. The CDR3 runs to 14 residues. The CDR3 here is CASSPTWGQETQYF. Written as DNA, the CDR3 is TGTGCCAGCAGCCCGACGTGGGGCCAAGAGACCCAGTACTTC.

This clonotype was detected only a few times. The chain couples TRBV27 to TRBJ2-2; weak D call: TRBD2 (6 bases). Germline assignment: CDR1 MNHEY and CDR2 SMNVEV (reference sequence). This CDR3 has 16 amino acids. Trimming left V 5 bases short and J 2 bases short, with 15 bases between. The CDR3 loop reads CASSDRPGLNTGELFF. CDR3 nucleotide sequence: TGTGCCAGCAGTGACAGACCGGGACTCAACACCGGGGAGCTGTTTTTT.

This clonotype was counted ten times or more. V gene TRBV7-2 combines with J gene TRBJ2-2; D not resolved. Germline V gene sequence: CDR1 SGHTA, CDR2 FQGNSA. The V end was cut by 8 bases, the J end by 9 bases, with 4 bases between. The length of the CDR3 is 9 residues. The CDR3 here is CASGRELFF. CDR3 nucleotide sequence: TGTGCCAGCGGAAGGGAGCTGTTTTTT.

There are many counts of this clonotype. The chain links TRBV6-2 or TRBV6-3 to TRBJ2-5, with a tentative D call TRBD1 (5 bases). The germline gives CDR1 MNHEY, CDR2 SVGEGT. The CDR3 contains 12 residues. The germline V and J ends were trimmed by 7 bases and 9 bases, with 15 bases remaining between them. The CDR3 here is CASTPLEGAQYF. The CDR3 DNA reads TGTGCCAGCACGCCCCTAGAAGGGGCCCAGTACTTC.

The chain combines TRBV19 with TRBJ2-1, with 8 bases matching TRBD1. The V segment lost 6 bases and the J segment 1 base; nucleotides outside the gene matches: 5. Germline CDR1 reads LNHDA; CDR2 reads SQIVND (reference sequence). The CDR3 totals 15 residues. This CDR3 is CASRTGAASYNEQFF. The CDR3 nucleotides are TGTGCCAGTAGGACAGGGGCGGCGTCCTACAATGAGCAGTTCTTC. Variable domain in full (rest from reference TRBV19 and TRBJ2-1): DGGITQSPKYLFRKEGQNVTLSCEQNLNHDAMYWYRQDPGQGLRLIYYSQIVNDFQKGDIAEGYSVSREKKESFPLTVTSAQKNPTAFYLCASRTGAASYNEQFFGPGTRLTVL.